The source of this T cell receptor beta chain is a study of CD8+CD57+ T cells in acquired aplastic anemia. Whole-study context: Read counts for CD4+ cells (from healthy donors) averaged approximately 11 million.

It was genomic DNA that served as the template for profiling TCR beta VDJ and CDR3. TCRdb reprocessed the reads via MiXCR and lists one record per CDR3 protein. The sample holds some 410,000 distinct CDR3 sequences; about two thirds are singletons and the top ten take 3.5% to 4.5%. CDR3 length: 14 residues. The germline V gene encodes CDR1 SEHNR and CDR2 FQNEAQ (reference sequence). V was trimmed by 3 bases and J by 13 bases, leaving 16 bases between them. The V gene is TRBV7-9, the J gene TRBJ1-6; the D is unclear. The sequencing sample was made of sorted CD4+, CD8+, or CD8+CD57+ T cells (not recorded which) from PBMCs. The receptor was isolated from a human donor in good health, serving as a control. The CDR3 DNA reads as TGTGCCAGCAGCTTTGGTGGCCCCGGTTCCCCCCTCCACTTT. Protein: CASSFGGPGSPLHF.